These 22 T cell receptor beta chains were sequenced from one sample in a study of shared clonotypes between healthy human individuals. Profiled with immunoSEQ multiplex PCR; TCRdb holds only in-frame clones, not every one. Found here are about 2 million clones, about 95% of them singletons; the top ten hold more than 0.95%. Terminally differentiated effector memory CD45RA+ cells were left out of the naive CD8 fraction, which was CD45RO-negative and positively selected for CCR7. The sequencing input was naive CD8+ T cells sorted from blood. The receptor source for this set is a man younger than 30 in good health.

This chain uses TRBV7-6 with TRBJ2-7; TRBD2 might be the D (6 bases). There are 14 residues in the CDR3. Trimming left V 1 base short and J 5 bases short, with 12 bases between. Per the germline V gene, CDR1 is SGHVS and CDR2 is FNYEAQ. The CDR3 DNA reads TGTGCCAGCAGCTTAGAGGTTAGCGGCCACGAGCAGTACTTC. Its translation is CASSLEVSGHEQYF.

V and J are TRBV29-1 and TRBJ2-3; D possibly matches TRBD1 or TRBD2 (5 bases each). The length of the CDR3 is 13 residues. Germline values: CDR1 SQVTM, CDR2 ANQGSEA. V dropped 5 bases and J dropped 6 bases, with 15 bases sitting between them. The CDR3 spells CSVFQGEGDTQYF. The CDR3 bases are TGCAGCGTTTTCCAGGGAGAGGGGGATACGCAGTATTTT.

As to this clone: The same CDR3 also results from other DNA sequences found in this sample. The chain links TRBV28 to TRBJ2-7; 7 bases match TRBD1. The length of the CDR3 is 11 residues. The germline CDR1 and CDR2 sequences are MDHEN and SYDVKM. V dropped 7 bases and J dropped 6; count of bases not matched to a gene: 3. The CDR3 here is CASTTGAEQYF. Written as DNA, the CDR3 is TGTGCCAGCACCACAGGGGCCGAGCAGTACTTC.

The table lists this clone with a count of one. This chain links TRBV4-1 with TRBJ2-7; D is uncertain. The CDR3 has 15 amino acids. V gave up 0 bases and J gave up 6 bases, with 15 bases separating them. Germline lookup yields CDR1 MGHRA and CDR2 YSYEKL. The CDR3 region is CASSQEAGHGGEQYF. The CDR3 nucleotides read TGCGCCAGCAGCCAAGAAGCCGGGCACGGCGGCGAGCAGTACTTC.

This chain joins TRBV5-1 and TRBJ1-1; D is undetermined. The CDR3 sequence is 12 residues long. Trimming took 6 bases from V and 5 from J, leaving 11 bases between them. Germline CDR1 and CDR2: SGHRS and YFSETQ. In nucleotides, the CDR3 is TGCGCCAGCAACCCGGGAGGGACTGAAGCTTTCTTT. Its translation: CASNPGGTEAFF.

The chain uses TRBV2 and TRBJ2-7; TRBD2 might be the D (5 bases). Looked up from germline, CDR1 is SNHLY and CDR2 is FYNNEI. The CDR3 totals 16 residues. V shed 2 bases and J shed 3 bases, with 17 bases lying between them. Here the CDR3 reads CASSENSGELYYEQYF. The DNA for the CDR3 is TGTGCCAGCAGTGAAAACAGTGGGGAGCTATACTACGAGCAGTACTTC. The full variable domain, its missing parts supplied by reference TRBV2 and TRBJ2-7, is EPEVTQTPSHQVTQMGQEVILRCVPISNHLYFYWYRQILGQKVEFLVSFYNNEISEKSEIFDDQFSVERPDGSNFTLKIRSTKLEDSAMYFCASSENSGELYYEQYFGPGTRLTVT.

This rearrangement joins TRBV29-1 to TRBJ1-1; 7 bases align to TRBD1. CDR3 length: 14 residues. CDR1 SQVTM and CDR2 ANQGSEA come from the germline V gene. V dropped 0 bases and J dropped 4; count of bases not matched to a gene: 5. The CDR3 DNA follows: TGCAGCGTTGAAGACACAGGGGCGGGCACTGAAGCTTTCTTT. Translation: CSVEDTGAGTEAFF.

The chain uses TRBV28 and TRBJ1-4; tentative D call: TRBD1 (5 bases). The CDR3 runs to 17 residues. The V gene's germline CDR1 is MDHEN and CDR2 SYDVKM. V lost 2 bases, J lost 2 bases, and 15 bases lay in between. DNA of the CDR3: TGTGCCAGCAGTTTAGGAGCGGGGGAAGGGACTAATGAAAAACTGTTTTTT. It is translated as CASSLGAGEGTNEKLFF.

The V and J genes are TRBV19 and TRBJ1-1, with D unclear. The CDR3 covers 13 residues. Germline loops: CDR1 LNHDA, CDR2 SQIVND (reference sequence). The V and J ends lost 5 bases and 0 bases respectively, with 7 bases between them. Here the CDR3 reads CASSDGMNTEAFF. CDR3 nucleotides: TGTGCCAGTAGTGACGGTATGAACACTGAAGCTTTCTTT. Full variable domain (remainder filled in from reference TRBV19 and TRBJ1-1): DGGITQSPKYLFRKEGQNVTLSCEQNLNHDAMYWYRQDPGQGLRLIYYSQIVNDFQKGDIAEGYSVSREKKESFPLTVTSAQKNPTAFYLCASSDGMNTEAFFGQGTRLTVV.

Notes on this clone: Additional DNA sequences in this sample encode the identical CDR3. The chain carries TRBV6-6 and TRBJ2-7; D might be TRBD2 (5 bases). Trimming took 10 bases from V and 2 from J, leaving 9 bases between them. This CDR3 region has 11 residues. From germline, CDR1 is MNHNY and CDR2 SVGAGI (reference sequence). The CDR3 sequence is CATRGTYEQYF. The CDR3 DNA sequence: TGTGCCACCCGAGGGACCTACGAGCAGTACTTC.

The J gene is TRBJ2-7, the V gene TRBV7-9, with no clear D. V gave up 8 bases and J gave up 0 bases, with 14 bases separating them. This CDR3 is built from 14 residues. Germline V gene sequence: CDR1 SEHNR, CDR2 FQNEAQ (reference sequence). CDR3 protein: CASLSGQDSYEQYF. The CDR3 coding sequence is TGTGCCAGCCTCTCGGGTCAGGACTCCTACGAGCAGTACTTC.

This chain links TRBV10-1 with TRBJ2-1; no firm D call. Trimming removed 3 bases at V and 9 bases at J, with 9 bases between. Germline CDR1 and CDR2: WNHNN and SYGVQD (reference sequence). The CDR3 extends over 12 amino acids. The CDR3 loop is CASSDRVGEQFF. The DNA for the CDR3 is TGCGCCAGCAGTGATAGGGTTGGTGAGCAGTTCTTC.

V gene TRBV30 combines with J gene TRBJ2-1; 8 nucleotides line up with TRBD1. The CDR3 is made up of 13 amino acids. Germline V gene data show CDR1 as GTSNPN and CDR2 as SVGIG (reference sequence). V shed 0 bases and J 12 bases; nucleotides not matched to a gene: 7. The CDR3 sequence is CAWSVGTGYGQFF. The CDR3 nucleotides read TGTGCCTGGAGTGTAGGGACAGGCTATGGGCAGTTCTTC.

The genes are TRBV2 and TRBJ2-7; perhaps TRBD2 as D (6 bases). This CDR3 comprises 15 residues. The V and J ends lost 6 bases and 0 bases respectively, with 15 bases between them. The germline V gene encodes CDR1 SNHLY and CDR2 FYNNEI. The CDR3 coding sequence is TGTGCCAGCAGGCGGGACCAATACGTCTCCTACGAGCAGTACTTC. Residues: CASRRDQYVSYEQYF.

V gene TRBV7-9 combines with J gene TRBJ1-6; D possibly corresponds to TRBD1 (5 bases). The CDR3 extends over 13 amino acids. Trimming shortened V by 5 bases and J by 14 bases, and 16 bases separated the two germline ends. Per germline, CDR1 SEHNR and CDR2 FQNEAQ (reference sequence). The CDR3 spells CASSRGPEGTLHF. The DNA of the CDR3 is TGTGCCAGCAGCCGGGGCCCAGAGGGCACCCTCCACTTT.

This chain connects TRBV4-3 to TRBJ2-3, with 7 bases identical to TRBD2. Germline CDR1 LGHNA, CDR2 YSLEER. With V trimmed by 1 base and J by 0 bases, 4 bases remained unmatched. The length of the CDR3 is 16 residues. CDR3 sequence: CASSQGPSGSTDTQYF. CDR3 nucleotides: TGCGCCAGCAGCCAAGGTCCTAGCGGAAGCACAGATACGCAGTATTTT.

This sequence joins TRBV5-6 and TRBJ1-2; D is undetermined. V was pared by 4 bases and J by 2 bases, with 12 bases between. This CDR3 comprises 14 residues. Germline CDR1 is SGHDT and CDR2 is YYEEEE. CDR3 sequence reads: CASSGGLINYGYTF. The CDR3 region has the DNA TGTGCCAGCAGCGGAGGGCTTATAAACTATGGCTACACCTTC.

V is TRBV4-1 and J is TRBJ2-5; D gene unclear. The CDR3 is 14 residues long. CDR1 and CDR2 from the germline V gene are MGHRA and YSYEKL. V lost 3 bases to trimming and J lost 5 bases, with 13 bases between them. The CDR3 region has the DNA TGCGCCAGCAGCCAGGGTCCCCTGGGGGAGACCCAGTACTTC. This codes for CASSQGPLGETQYF.

The V call is TRBV5-8, the J call TRBJ2-1; perhaps TRBD2 as D (5 bases). CDR1 is SGHTS and CDR2 is YDEGEE in the germline V gene. The germline V and J ends were trimmed by 4 bases and 0 bases, with 11 bases remaining between them. CDR3 size: 15 residues. The CDR3 region is CASSLPGSSYNEQFF. In DNA, the CDR3 is TGTGCCAGCAGCCTCCCGGGGAGCTCCTACAATGAGCAGTTCTTC.

Comment on this clone: Other DNA sequences of this sample code for an identical CDR3. CDR3 region: CASSPGGTGELFF. CDR3 DNA sequence: TGTGCCAGCAGCCCCGGGGGAACCGGGGAGCTGTTTTTT. The gene calls are TRBV13 and TRBJ2-2, with a possible D match to TRBD2 (6 bases). The germline CDR1 and CDR2 sequences are PRHDT and FYEKMQ (reference sequence). Trimming removed 5 bases at V and 5 bases at J, with 9 bases between. This CDR3 is built from 13 residues.

The chain employs TRBV10-2 and TRBJ2-2, with D unresolved. The CDR3 consists of 14 residues. V lost 8 bases and J lost 3, with 13 bases in between. Germline values: CDR1 WSHSY, CDR2 SAAADI. CDR3 nucleotides: TGCGCCAGCCTGCCGGGCATTTACACCGGGGAGCTGTTTTTT. This encodes CASLPGIYTGELFF.

About this clone itself: This specimen includes other DNA sequences encoding the same CDR3. The V gene is TRBV27, the J gene TRBJ1-1; D possibly corresponds to TRBD1 (5 bases). The V end was cut by 6 bases, the J end by 5 bases, with 7 bases between. The CDR3 loop spans 11 amino acids. Germline CDR1 is MNHEY and CDR2 is SMNVEV (reference sequence). DNA for the CDR3: TGTGCCAGCAGCCAGGGAACTGAAGCTTTCTTT. Encoded protein: CASSQGTEAFF.